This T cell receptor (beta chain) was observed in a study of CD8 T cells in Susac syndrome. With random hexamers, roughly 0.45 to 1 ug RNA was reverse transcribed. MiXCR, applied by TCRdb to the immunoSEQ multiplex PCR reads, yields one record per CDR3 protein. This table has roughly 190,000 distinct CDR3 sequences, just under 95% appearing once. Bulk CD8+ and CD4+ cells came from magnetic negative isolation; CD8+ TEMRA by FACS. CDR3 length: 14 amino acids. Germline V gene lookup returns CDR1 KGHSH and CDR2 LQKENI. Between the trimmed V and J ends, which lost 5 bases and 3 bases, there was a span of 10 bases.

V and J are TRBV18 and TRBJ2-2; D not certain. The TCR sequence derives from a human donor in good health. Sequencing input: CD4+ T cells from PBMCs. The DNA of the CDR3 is TGTGCCAGCTCAACGGGTATTGACACCGGGGAGCTGTTTTTT. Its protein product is CASSTGIDTGELFF.